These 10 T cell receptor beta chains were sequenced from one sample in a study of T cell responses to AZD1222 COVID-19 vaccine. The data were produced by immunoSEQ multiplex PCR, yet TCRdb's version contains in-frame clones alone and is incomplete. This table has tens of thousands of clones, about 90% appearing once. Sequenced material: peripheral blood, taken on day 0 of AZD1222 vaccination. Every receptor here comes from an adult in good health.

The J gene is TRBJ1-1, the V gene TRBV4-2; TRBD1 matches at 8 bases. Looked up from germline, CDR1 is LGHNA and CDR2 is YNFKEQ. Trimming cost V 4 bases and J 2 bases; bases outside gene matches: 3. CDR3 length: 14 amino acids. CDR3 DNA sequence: TGTGCCAGCAGCCGTGGACAGGGCAACACTGAAGCTTTCTTT. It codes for CASSRGQGNTEAFF.

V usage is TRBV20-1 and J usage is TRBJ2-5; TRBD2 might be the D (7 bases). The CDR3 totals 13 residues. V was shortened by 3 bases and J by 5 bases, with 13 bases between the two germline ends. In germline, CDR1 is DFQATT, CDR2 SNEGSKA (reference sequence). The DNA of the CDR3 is TGCAGTGCTAGTTGGGGGGGCCGGGAGACCCAGTACTTC. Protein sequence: CSASWGGRETQYF.

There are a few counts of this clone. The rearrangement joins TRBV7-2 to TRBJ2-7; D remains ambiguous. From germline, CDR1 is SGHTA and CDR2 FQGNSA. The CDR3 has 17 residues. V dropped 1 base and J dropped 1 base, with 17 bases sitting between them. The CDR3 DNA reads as TGTGCCAGCAGCTTAGACCCCCCCGGGCTTAGATCCTACGAGCAGTACTTC. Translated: CASSLDPPGLRSYEQYF.

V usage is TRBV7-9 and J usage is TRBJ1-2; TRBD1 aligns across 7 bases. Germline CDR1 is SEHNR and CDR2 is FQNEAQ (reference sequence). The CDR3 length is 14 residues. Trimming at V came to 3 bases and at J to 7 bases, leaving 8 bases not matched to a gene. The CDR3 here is CASSFWTGPSGYTF. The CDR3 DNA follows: TGTGCCAGCAGCTTTTGGACAGGACCTAGTGGCTACACCTTC.

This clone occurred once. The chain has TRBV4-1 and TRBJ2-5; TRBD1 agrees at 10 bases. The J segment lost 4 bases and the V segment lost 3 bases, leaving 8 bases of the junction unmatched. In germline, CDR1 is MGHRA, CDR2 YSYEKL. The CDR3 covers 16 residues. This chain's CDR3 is CASSHPTGGRRETQYF. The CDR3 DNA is TGCGCCAGCAGCCACCCGACAGGGGGCCGTAGAGAGACCCAGTACTTC.

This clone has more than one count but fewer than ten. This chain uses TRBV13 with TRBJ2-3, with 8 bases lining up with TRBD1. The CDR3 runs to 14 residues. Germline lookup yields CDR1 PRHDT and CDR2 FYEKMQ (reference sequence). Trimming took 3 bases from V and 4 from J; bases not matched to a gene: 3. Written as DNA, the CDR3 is TGTGCCAGCAGCTTTTACAGGGGGGCAGATACGCAGTATTTT. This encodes CASSFYRGADTQYF.

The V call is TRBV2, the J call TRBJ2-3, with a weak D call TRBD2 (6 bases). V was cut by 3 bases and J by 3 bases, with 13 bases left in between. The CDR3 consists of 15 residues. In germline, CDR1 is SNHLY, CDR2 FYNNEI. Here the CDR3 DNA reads TGTGCCAGCAGTGACGGGAGTGCGGGTACAGATACGCAGTATTTT. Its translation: CASSDGSAGTDTQYF.

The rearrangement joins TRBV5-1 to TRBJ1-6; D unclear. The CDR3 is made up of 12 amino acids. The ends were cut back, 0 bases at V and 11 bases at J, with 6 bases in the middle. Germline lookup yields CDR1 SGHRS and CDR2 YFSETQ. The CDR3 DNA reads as TGCGCCAGCAGCTTGGCCGGAACACCCCTCCACTTT. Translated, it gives CASSLAGTPLHF. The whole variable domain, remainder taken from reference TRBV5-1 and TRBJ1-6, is KAGVTQTPRYLIKTRGQQVTLSCSPISGHRSVSWYQQTPGQGLQFLFEYFSETQRNKGNFPGRFSGRQFSNSRSEMNVSTLELGDSALYLCASSLAGTPLHFGNGTRLTVT.

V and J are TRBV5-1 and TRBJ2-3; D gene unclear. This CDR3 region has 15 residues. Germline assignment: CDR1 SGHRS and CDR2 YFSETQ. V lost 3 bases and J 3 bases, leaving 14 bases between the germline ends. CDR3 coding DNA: TGCGCCAGCAGCTCCCCGGGCCTCGGGACAGATACGCAGTATTTT. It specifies CASSSPGLGTDTQYF.

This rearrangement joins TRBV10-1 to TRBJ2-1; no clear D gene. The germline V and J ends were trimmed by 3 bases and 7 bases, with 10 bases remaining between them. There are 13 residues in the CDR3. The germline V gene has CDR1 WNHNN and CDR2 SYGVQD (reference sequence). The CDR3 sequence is CASSETTPNEQFF. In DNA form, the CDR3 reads TGCGCCAGCAGTGAAACGACCCCGAATGAGCAGTTCTTC.